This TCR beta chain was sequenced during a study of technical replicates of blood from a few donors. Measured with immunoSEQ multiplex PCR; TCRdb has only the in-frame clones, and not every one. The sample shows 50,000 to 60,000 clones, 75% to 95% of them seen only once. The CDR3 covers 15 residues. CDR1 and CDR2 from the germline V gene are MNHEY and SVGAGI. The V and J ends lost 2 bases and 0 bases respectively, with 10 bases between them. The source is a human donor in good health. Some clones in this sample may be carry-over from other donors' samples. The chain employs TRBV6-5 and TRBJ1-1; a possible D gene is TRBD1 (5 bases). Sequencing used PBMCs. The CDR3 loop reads CASSYEFRVNTEAFF. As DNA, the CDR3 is TGTGCCAGCAGTTACGAATTCAGGGTGAACACTGAAGCTTTCTTT.